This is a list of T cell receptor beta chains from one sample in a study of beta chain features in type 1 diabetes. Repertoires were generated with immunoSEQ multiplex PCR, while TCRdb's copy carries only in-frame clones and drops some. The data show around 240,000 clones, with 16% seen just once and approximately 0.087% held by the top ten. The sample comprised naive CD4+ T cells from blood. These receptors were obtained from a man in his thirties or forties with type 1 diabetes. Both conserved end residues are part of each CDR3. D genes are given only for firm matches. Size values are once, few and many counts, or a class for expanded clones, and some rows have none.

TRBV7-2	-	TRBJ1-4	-	CASSLMSKGRLNEKLFF	TGTGCCAGCAGCTTAATGTCTAAGGGACGGCTTAATGAAAAACTGTTTTTT
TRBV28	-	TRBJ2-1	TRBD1	CASSLGDRFGGEQFF	TGTGCCAGCAGTTTAGGGGACAGGTTTGGTGGTGAGCAGTTCTTC
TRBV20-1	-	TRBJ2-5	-	CSAQPGETQYF	TGCAGTGCCCAACCAGGAGAGACCCAGTACTTC
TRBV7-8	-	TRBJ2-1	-	CASSLVLDSYNEQFF	TGTGCCAGCAGCTTAGTCCTCGATTCCTACAATGAGCAGTTCTTC
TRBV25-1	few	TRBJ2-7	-	CASTPPWRAYEQYF	TGTGCCAGCACCCCACCCTGGAGGGCCTACGAGCAGTACTTC
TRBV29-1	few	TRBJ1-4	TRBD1	CSVAATGKNEKLFF	TGCAGCGTTGCCGCGACAGGGAAGAATGAAAAACTGTTTTTT
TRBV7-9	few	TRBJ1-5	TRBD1	CASSLGGQGNQPQHF	TGTGCCAGCAGCTTGGGAGGACAGGGAAATCAGCCCCAGCATTTT
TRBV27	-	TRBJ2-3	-	CASISLPTDTQYF	TGTGCCAGTATTTCTCTCCCGACAGATACGCAGTATTTT
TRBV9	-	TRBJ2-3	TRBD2	CASSVDGGSTADTQYF	TGTGCCAGCAGCGTAGACGGCGGGAGTACGGCAGATACGCAGTATTTT
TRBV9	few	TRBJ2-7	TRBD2	CASSVGTSSSYEQYF	TGTGCCAGCAGCGTAGGGACTAGCAGCTCCTACGAGCAGTACTTC
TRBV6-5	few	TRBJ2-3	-	CASSYSRQTDTQYF	TGTGCCAGCAGTTACTCGAGGCAGACAGATACGCAGTATTTT
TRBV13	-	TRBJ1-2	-	CASSLVRGYYGYTF	TGTGCCAGCAGCTTAGTTCGGGGATACTATGGCTACACCTTC
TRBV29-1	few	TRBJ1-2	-	CSSATDYGYTF	TGCAGCTCAGCGACAGACTATGGCTACACCTTC
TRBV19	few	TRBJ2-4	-	CASSAIRNIQYF	TGTGCCAGTAGTGCCATACGGAACATTCAGTACTTC
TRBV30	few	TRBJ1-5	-	CAWAGRPNQPQHF	TGTGCCTGGGCTGGACGGCCGAATCAGCCCCAGCATTTT
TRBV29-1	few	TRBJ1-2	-	CTIGGHYGYTF	TGCACTATAGGGGGTCACTATGGCTACACCTTC
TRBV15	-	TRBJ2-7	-	CATSREGFYEQYF	TGTGCCACCAGCAGAGAAGGGTTTTACGAGCAGTACTTC
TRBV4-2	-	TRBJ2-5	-	CASSQRETQYF	TGTGCCAGCAGCCAGCGGGAGACCCAGTACTTC
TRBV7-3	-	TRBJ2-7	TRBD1	CASSSAGTVPYKQYF	TGTGCCAGCAGCTCCGCCGGGACAGTCCCTTACAAGCAGTACTTC
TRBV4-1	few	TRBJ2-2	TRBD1	CASSHTGTGGTGELFF	TGCGCCAGCAGCCATACGGGGACAGGGGGAACCGGGGAGCTGTTTTTT
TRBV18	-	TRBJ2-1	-	CASSSSGYNEQFF	TGTGCCAGCTCATCCAGTGGATACAATGAGCAGTTCTTC
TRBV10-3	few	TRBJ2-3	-	CAIRGAGDTQYF	TGTGCCATCAGAGGGGCCGGAGATACGCAGTATTTT